The clone carrying this T cell receptor (beta chain) was counted a few times. Its antigen is still unknown. One base away lies a much larger clone, so this may be a sequencing read error. These data belong to a study of neurological immune-mediated disorders. Study-wide findings and caveats: On phylogenetic grouping, the repertoires of 18 of 34 multiple sclerosis patients fell within one related-CDR3 cluster, constituting a possible signature.

CDR1 is DFQATT and CDR2 is SNEGSKA in the germline V gene (reference sequence). Trimming pared 0 bases from V and 9 bases from J, leaving 18 bases between. The CDR3 has 15 amino acids. Unsorted libraries were prepared from 2 million PBMCs held at -80 C. TCRdb re-called the 5' RACE reads with MiXCR, one entry per CDR3 protein. The repertoire holds under 20,000 distinct CDR3 sequences, over 2.5% seen once, with 5% to 6% in the top ten. The sample consisted of PBMCs. The TCR comes from a woman younger than 35 with multiple sclerosis. The chain couples TRBV20-1 to TRBJ2-1; D not certain. The DNA of the CDR3 is TGCAGTGCTAGAGATGTGGATCAGCTGATGGGTGAGCAGTTCTTC. Translating gives CSARDVDQLMGEQFF.